Sequencing of this T cell receptor beta chain was carried out in a study of graft-versus-host responses after intestinal transplantation. Data came from immunoSEQ multiplex PCR; TCRdb stores just in-frame clones and leaves some out. The table lists 13,000 to 15,000 clones, approximately 32% of them singletons. Sample: alloreactive CD4+ T cells from a mixed lymphocyte reaction culture, taken before intestinal transplant. Noted subset: CFSE-low proliferating T cells sorted from approximately 6-day pre-transplant mixed lymphocyte reaction (GvH or HvG direction). The receptor's source is a human patient who received an intestinal transplant.

The CDR3 here is CASSLDGTANQPQHF. The CDR3 region has the DNA TGTGCCAGCAGCTTAGATGGGACAGCTAATCAGCCCCAGCATTTT. The V and J genes are TRBV7-2 and TRBJ1-5; 7 bases match TRBD1. The V segment lost 1 base and the J segment 4 bases; nucleotides outside the gene matches: 4. Germline CDR1 is SGHTA and CDR2 is FQGNSA. The CDR3 has 15 amino acids.